What follows describes a single T cell receptor (beta chain). Each sample came from a Caucasian adult donor living in Nashville, Tennessee. This sample is drawn from a study of shared clonotypes between healthy human individuals. On ten immunoSEQ deep assay plates, unsorted PBMC DNA was sequenced. Libraries were prepared by immunoSEQ multiplex PCR; TCRdb keeps only in-frame clonotypes and omits some of them. Among 500,000 to 650,000 clones, around 78% were seen once, and the ten largest hold around 12%. The CDR3 runs to 15 residues. Germline trimming cut 2 bases from V and 0 bases from J; bases unmatched to any gene: 2. Germline values: CDR1 SGHRS, CDR2 YFSETQ.

The gene calls are TRBV5-1 and TRBJ1-3; 7 bases fit TRBD1. The sequenced sample was PBMCs. This clonotype originated in a woman between 35 and 50 years old in good health. Some clones in this sample may be carry-over from other donors' samples. This CDR3 is CASSLQGYSGNTIYF. In DNA form, the CDR3 reads TGCGCCAGCAGCTTACAGGGGTACTCTGGAAACACCATATATTTT.